The source of this TCR beta chain is a study of siplizumab effects on memory and regulatory T cells. Study-wide results and limits: Proof of suppressive function in proliferating Tregs from siplizumab cultures was not established.

Trimming took off 7 bases at V and 0 bases at J, with 13 bases between the two ends. The germline V gene encodes CDR1 MDHEN and CDR2 SYDVKM. The CDR3 sequence is 14 residues long. This clone was recorded only once. Its cognate antigen is unknown. Here immunoSEQ multiplex PCR was the method, and the copy in TCRdb shows in-frame clones only, minus some. This table has some 100,000 clones, roughly 96% appearing once. The receptor comes from a human donor in good health. This chain links TRBV28 with TRBJ2-7; D gene unclear. The sample consisted of naive CD4+ T cells sorted from blood. CDR3 sequence: CASTQTVYSYEQYF. The CDR3 DNA reads TGTGCCAGCACTCAGACCGTTTACTCCTACGAGCAGTACTTC.